Described below is a single T cell receptor (beta chain) sequence and its context. The CDR3 has 14 residues. Trimming took 3 bases from V and 6 from J, leaving 14 bases between them. Per the germline V gene, CDR1 is LGHNA and CDR2 is YSLEER. A J-beta primer mix and a sample-barcoded 5' primer were used in a second PCR of roughly 6 to 11 cycles. MiXCR, run by TCRdb on the 5' RACE reads, gives a single entry per CDR3 protein. Of over 600,000 distinct CDR3 sequences listed, 35% to 50% are singletons. The record originates from a study of blood T cells in healthy people across ages. The J gene is TRBJ1-1, the V gene TRBV4-3; D remains unclear. Specimen: blood. The receptor comes from a man at least 80 years old in good health. CDR3 in amino acids: CASSHNTIRSEAFF. The CDR3 DNA reads TGCGCCAGCAGCCACAACACAATCCGATCTGAAGCTTTCTTT.